This T cell receptor (beta chain) was recovered during a study of blood T cell repertoires in COVID-19. The J segment lost 7 bases and the V segment lost 6 bases, leaving 10 bases of the junction unmatched. Germline CDR1 MDHEN, CDR2 SYDVKM. The CDR3 loop spans 16 amino acids. Profiling relied on immunoSEQ multiplex PCR, and the TCRdb table lists in-frame clones only, not all of them. The table lists fewer than 250,000 clones, about four fifths of them singletons. This receptor was obtained from a woman in her thirties or forties who had been exposed to COVID-19. The rearrangement uses TRBV28 and TRBJ1-6; TRBD1 agrees at 9 bases. Sequencing was carried out using PBMCs or T cells enriched from blood (not recorded which). CDR3 region: CASSSGQGTGNSPLHF. The CDR3 DNA reads as TGTGCCAGCAGCAGCGGACAGGGGACGGGGAATTCACCCCTCCACTTT.